Below, 32 T cell receptor beta chains from the same sample are listed, as sequenced in a study of cytomegalovirus exposure and HLA in healthy donors. In the PCR, 60 Vbeta and 13 Jbeta primers were used. The table came from immunoSEQ multiplex PCR; TCRdb's copy has only in-frame clones and leaves some out. This table has 90,000 to 110,000 clones, about 83% appearing once. The sample comprised PBMCs. All receptors come from a man between 18 and 35 years old in good health and CMV-seronegative.

For this clone: This likely traces to a read error, being one base from a far larger clone. Other nucleotide sequences from this sample produce the same CDR3. V and J are TRBV7-2 and TRBJ2-5, with 7 bases matching TRBD2. V was pared by 5 bases and J by 3 bases, with 6 bases of the junction left unmatched. Germline V gives CDR1 SGHTA, CDR2 FQGNSA. The length of the CDR3 is 14 residues. CDR3 amino acids: CASSQGGGEETQYF. CDR3 nucleotide sequence: TGTGCCAGCAGCCAAGGTGGGGGGGAAGAGACCCAGTACTTC.

This clone came up once. The CDR3 here is CASSFKPNTEAFF. CDR3 DNA: TGTGCCAGCAGCTTTAAGCCGAACACTGAAGCTTTCTTT. This chain connects TRBV7-2 to TRBJ1-1, with unresolved D. Germline CDR1 and CDR2: SGHTA and FQGNSA. The CDR3 spans 13 residues. Trimming pared 3 bases from V and 1 base from J, leaving 6 bases between.

This clone was seen just once. The chain links TRBV5-5 to TRBJ2-5, with 7 positions matching TRBD2. CDR3 size: 16 residues. CDR1 is SGHKS, CDR2 YYEKEE, per germline (reference sequence). Trimming at V came to 2 bases and at J to 5 bases, leaving 12 bases not matched to a gene. CDR3 DNA sequence: TGTGCCAGCAGCTTTGCGGCTAGCGGCCTCCTGGAGACCCAGTACTTC. It specifies CASSFAASGLLETQYF.

The V gene is TRBV7-2, the J gene TRBJ2-5, with a tentative D call TRBD1 (6 bases). Germline V gives CDR1 SGHTA, CDR2 FQGNSA. V was cut by 6 bases and J by 1 base, with 12 bases left in between. The CDR3 consists of 14 residues. CDR3 sequence (DNA): TGTGCCAGCAGACAGGGACACCCCCAAGAGACCCAGTACTTC. This codes for CASRQGHPQETQYF.

The rearrangement joins TRBV27 to TRBJ1-2; 7 nucleotides agree with TRBD1. Germline values: CDR1 MNHEY, CDR2 SMNVEV (reference sequence). This CDR3 comprises 15 residues. Trimming removed 5 bases from V and 9 bases from J; junction bases left unmatched: 15. The CDR3 here is CASSPPPTGQTSYTF. CDR3 coding DNA: TGTGCCAGCAGTCCCCCTCCGACAGGGCAGACTAGCTACACCTTC.

The rearrangement uses TRBV28 and TRBJ2-7; 8 bases fit TRBD2. The J segment lost 1 base and the V segment lost 0 bases, leaving 5 bases of the junction unmatched. The germline gives CDR1 MDHEN, CDR2 SYDVKM. The CDR3 has 16 residues. The CDR3 here is CASSLWVAGSSYEQYF. CDR3 nucleotides: TGTGCCAGCAGTTTATGGGTAGCGGGATCATCCTACGAGCAGTACTTC. The variable domain in full, with the rest retrieved from reference TRBV28 and TRBJ2-7, is DVKVTQSSRYLVKRTGEKVFLECVQDMDHENMFWYRQDPGLGLRLIYFSYDVKMKEKGDIPEGYSVSREKKERFSLILESASTNQTSMYLCASSLWVAGSSYEQYFGPGTRLTVT.

The chain recombines TRBV6-6 with TRBJ2-5; a weak D match, TRBD1 (6 bases). Trimming removed 2 bases at V and 3 bases at J, with 10 bases between. The CDR3 runs 14 residues. CDR1 MNHNY and CDR2 SVGAGI come from the germline V gene (reference sequence). This CDR3 reads CASSYVGTKETQYF. The CDR3 nucleotides are TGTGCCAGCAGTTACGTCGGGACAAAAGAGACCCAGTACTTC.

The CDR3 nucleotides are TGTGCCAGCAGCTGGGGGACAGGAGACTATGGCTACACCTTC. Amino acids: CASSWGTGDYGYTF. The V call is TRBV5-4, the J call TRBJ1-2, with 8 bases aligning to TRBD1. Germline-derived CDR1 and CDR2 are SGHNT and YYREEE (reference sequence). The V and J ends lost 3 bases and 3 bases, in that order; junction bases with no gene match: 4. CDR3 length equals 14 residues.

This clone was detected once. The chain recombines TRBV18 with TRBJ1-5; weak D call: TRBD1 (5 bases). This CDR3 has 16 amino acids. Germline assignment: CDR1 KGHSH and CDR2 LQKENI. V dropped 3 bases and J dropped 0 bases, with 12 bases sitting between them. DNA of the CDR3: TGTGCCAGCTCACCCAGGGCCAGCCATAGCAATCAGCCCCAGCATTTT. As protein: CASSPRASHSNQPQHF.

The rearrangement joins TRBV21-1 to TRBJ2-5; the table calls TRBD1, which could not be checked here. TRBV21-1 is assigned pseudogene status. This CDR3 spans 24 amino acids. DNA of the CDR3: TGTGCCAGCAGCAAAGTTTGCCTCGGGTTGAGACAGGGGACATCCATCCCCCGCCAAGAGACCCAGTACTTC. This encodes CASSKVCLGLRQGTSIPRQETQYF.

This clone was found once. The rearrangement links TRBV2 to TRBJ1-2; 7 bases are shared with TRBD1. V shed 1 base, J shed 6 bases, and the junction held 11 bases outside the gene matches. The CDR3 totals 16 residues. Germline CDR1 reads SNHLY; CDR2 reads FYNNEI. Here the CDR3 reads CASSEVLRDRMHGYTF. DNA of the CDR3: TGTGCCAGCAGTGAAGTCCTGAGGGACAGAATGCATGGCTACACCTTC.

V is TRBV25-1 and J is TRBJ1-1, with 7 nucleotides matching TRBD1. In germline, CDR1 is MGHDK, CDR2 SYGVNS. V lost 2 bases, J lost 8 bases, and 2 bases stayed unmatched. The CDR3 is 12 amino acids. CDR3 nucleotide sequence: TGTGCCAGCAGTGAACTGGGACAGGAAGCTTTCTTT. Translation: CASSELGQEAFF.

The J gene is TRBJ1-1, the V gene TRBV7-2; D possibly corresponds to TRBD1 (5 bases). Trimming left V 5 bases short and J 2 bases short, with 6 bases between. CDR3 size: 12 residues. Germline CDR1 SGHTA, CDR2 FQGNSA. The CDR3, as DNA: TGTGCCAGCAGCCAGGGAAACACTGAAGCTTTCTTT. As protein: CASSQGNTEAFF.

The chain employs TRBV7-2 and TRBJ1-2; 9 bases are shared with TRBD1. V shed 4 bases and J 8 bases; nucleotides not matched to a gene: 8. CDR1 is SGHTA, CDR2 FQGNSA, per germline. The CDR3 length is 14 residues. The CDR3 spells CASSSGTGMWGYTF. Here the CDR3 DNA reads TGTGCCAGCAGCTCCGGGACAGGGATGTGGGGCTACACCTTC.

The chain is built from TRBV6-5 and TRBJ2-5; 12 bases agree with TRBD2. The germline V gene encodes CDR1 MNHEY and CDR2 SVGAGI. The CDR3 has 15 amino acids. V shed 6 bases and J 2 bases; nucleotides not matched to a gene: 4. CDR3 nucleotides: TGTGCCAGCAGGAGGCTAGCGGGAGGGCAAGAGACCCAGTACTTC. This codes for CASRRLAGGQETQYF.

The rearrangement links TRBV11-2 to TRBJ1-2, with TRBD1 matching over 8 bases. Germline CDR1 is SGHAT and CDR2 is FQNNGV. This CDR3 contains 14 residues. J lost 7 bases, V lost 5 bases, and 9 bases had no gene match. The chain's CDR3 is CASSVDRVGTGYTF. Here the CDR3 DNA reads TGTGCCAGCAGCGTGGACAGGGTCGGAACTGGCTACACCTTC.

V is TRBV6-5 and J is TRBJ2-4, with TRBD2 matching over 7 bases. Germline assignment: CDR1 MNHEY and CDR2 SVGAGI. There are 15 residues in the CDR3. Trimming cost V 8 bases and J 3 bases; bases outside gene matches: 10. CDR3 in DNA: TGTGCCAGCTCACGGGGTCGGGACTACAAAAACATTCAGTACTTC. Encoded protein: CASSRGRDYKNIQYF.

This clone appeared once. The rearrangement links TRBV2 to TRBJ2-3; 7 nucleotides align to TRBD2. The germline CDR1 and CDR2 sequences are SNHLY and FYNNEI. V lost 3 bases and J lost 2; bases outside the gene matches: 14. CDR3 length: 18 residues. CDR3 nucleotides: TGTGCCAGCAGTGAGGGGAGGGGAGCTCTACGCTCCACAGATACGCAGTATTTT. Protein product: CASSEGRGALRSTDTQYF.

As to this clone: The CDR3 end shows no conserved phenylalanine or tryptophan, and so a read error is likely. It is unclear where the CDR3 begins or ends on the DNA, so no DNA is shown, and the CDR3 is as TCRdb lists it. V gene TRBV18 combines with J gene TRBJ1-4. The length of the CDR3 is 12 amino acids, counting both ends. Germline loops: CDR1 KGHSH, CDR2 LQKENI. The CDR3 here is CASSPGVGISVV.

The V gene is TRBV25-1, the J gene TRBJ1-1; D uncertain. V dropped 3 bases and J dropped 1 base, with 9 bases sitting between them. This CDR3 is built from 14 residues. The germline V gene encodes CDR1 MGHDK and CDR2 SYGVNS. The CDR3 DNA follows: TGTGCCAGCAGTGACGACACAAAGAACACTGAAGCTTTCTTT. Its protein is CASSDDTKNTEAFF.

This clone was seen only once. This chain joins TRBV27 and TRBJ2-1; 11 nucleotides line up with TRBD2. Per the germline V gene, CDR1 is MNHEY and CDR2 is SMNVEV (reference sequence). Trimming cost V 0 bases and J 8 bases; bases outside gene matches: 9. The CDR3 runs 17 residues. CDR3 in amino acids: CASSLSGLAGGSDEQFF. The CDR3 DNA sequence: TGTGCCAGCAGTTTATCAGGTCTAGCGGGAGGCTCGGATGAGCAGTTCTTC.

The chain employs TRBV7-2 and TRBJ1-1; no definite D call. The CDR3 is 14 residues long. Germline V CDR1 and CDR2: SGHTA, FQGNSA. V lost 5 bases, J lost 4 bases, and 14 bases lay in between. CDR3: CASSGVGGSTEAFF. The DNA of the CDR3 is TGTGCCAGCAGCGGGGTTGGAGGTAGCACTGAAGCTTTCTTT.

V and J are TRBV6-4 and TRBJ1-6; 7 bases line up with TRBD1. Per the germline V gene, CDR1 is MRHNA and CDR2 is SNTAGT. V dropped 2 bases and J dropped 8; count of bases not matched to a gene: 6. The CDR3 length is 15 residues. This CDR3 is CASSDNEGAYSPLHF. DNA for the CDR3: TGTGCCAGCAGTGACAACGAGGGGGCTTATTCACCCCTCCACTTT.

The chain couples TRBV28 to TRBJ1-2; possible D gene TRBD1, 6 bases. CDR3 size: 14 residues. Germline CDR1 reads MDHEN; CDR2 reads SYDVKM. Trimming shortened V by 7 bases and J by 7 bases, and 19 bases separated the two germline ends. The CDR3 is CASTAQPGARGYTF. CDR3 DNA: TGTGCCAGCACCGCCCAGCCAGGGGCGCGTGGCTACACCTTC.

V is TRBV4-1 and J is TRBJ2-5, with TRBD2 matching over 10 bases. The DNA end lines up better with TRBJ2-7; the J call may be wrong. Germline lookup yields CDR1 MGHRA and CDR2 YSYEKL. The length of the CDR3 is 16 residues. The CDR3, as DNA: TGCGCCAGCAGCGCCCTTTTGGGAAGCGGGAGGGACGAGCAGTACTTC. It yields the protein CASSALLGSGRDEQYF.

This chain uses TRBV5-1 with TRBJ2-3, with 8 bases identical to TRBD2. The V gene's germline CDR1 is SGHRS and CDR2 YFSETQ. The CDR3 is 16 residues long. After removal of 2 bases from V and 0 bases from J, the junction contained 5 bases not matched to a gene. As DNA, the CDR3 is TGCGCCAGCAGCTTACTAGCGGTAACTAGCACAGATACGCAGTATTTT. Protein product: CASSLLAVTSTDTQYF.

There are a few counts of this clone. The rearrangement joins TRBV7-2 to TRBJ1-5; the D gene is possibly TRBD1 (6 bases). V was trimmed by 1 base and J by 5 bases, leaving 12 bases between them. The germline V gene has CDR1 SGHTA and CDR2 FQGNSA. This CDR3 spans 15 amino acids. The CDR3 region is CASSLGQGYHQPQHF. Written as DNA, the CDR3 is TGTGCCAGCAGCTTAGGTCAGGGGTATCATCAGCCCCAGCATTTT.

This clone has only one observation. V and J are TRBV5-1 and TRBJ2-3; the match to TRBD1 covers 8 bases. The CDR3 sequence is 16 residues long. Germline loops: CDR1 SGHRS, CDR2 YFSETQ. V lost 2 bases and J lost 0; bases outside the gene matches: 5. CDR3 nucleotides: TGCGCCAGCAGCTTCGGACAGGGCCTAAGCACAGATACGCAGTATTTT. Translating it yields CASSFGQGLSTDTQYF.

The chain uses TRBV7-2 and TRBJ2-7, with TRBD2 matching 9 bases. CDR1 is SGHTA and CDR2 is FQGNSA in the germline V gene. The CDR3 loop spans 14 amino acids. J was trimmed by 4 bases and V by 6 bases; bases with no gene match: 7. CDR3 DNA sequence: TGTGCCAGCAGAGTAGCGGGAGACAAATACGAGCAGTACTTC. Its translation: CASRVAGDKYEQYF.

This chain joins TRBV5-4 and TRBJ1-6, with D perhaps matching TRBD1 (6 bases). The CDR3 is 13 residues long. Germline CDR1 SGHNT, CDR2 YYREEE (reference sequence). Between the trimmed V and J ends, which lost 5 bases and 10 bases, there was a span of 13 bases. CDR3: CASRTGLSSPLHF. Here the CDR3 DNA reads TGTGCCAGCAGAACAGGGCTAAGCTCACCCCTCCACTTT.

This clone was seen once. This chain links TRBV5-1 with TRBJ2-5; the D gene is possibly TRBD2 (6 bases). Germline V gene sequence: CDR1 SGHRS, CDR2 YFSETQ. V lost 4 bases to trimming and J lost 2 bases, with 15 bases between them. The CDR3 is 15 residues long. CDR3 in amino acids: CASSPKRVPQETQYF. CDR3 nucleotide sequence: TGCGCCAGCAGCCCCAAGCGGGTCCCGCAAGAGACCCAGTACTTC.

This chain joins TRBV30 and TRBJ2-7; 10 bases agree with TRBD1. The V gene's germline CDR1 is GTSNPN and CDR2 SVGIG (reference sequence). V trimming: 3 bases; J trimming: 7 bases; junction bases outside the gene matches: 15. This CDR3 has 16 amino acids. The CDR3 DNA is TGTGCCTGGAGGGGACAGGGGATCCCCGACTTCTGGGAGCAGTACTTC. Its translation: CAWRGQGIPDFWEQYF.